This T cell receptor (beta chain) was sequenced in a study of cytomegalovirus exposure and HLA in healthy donors (dated by TCRdb to 2017 to 2019). Some background on the complete study: According to an earlier analysis of a few hundred of the donors, 150 million to 200 million T cells yielded roughly 100 million unique TCR beta sequences and about 300 Gb of sequence data. Alongside the repertoire data, information on donor age, sex, ethnicity and CMV serostatus was compiled. Genome-wide SNP genotypes for about 55% of the roughly 670 donors were used in a later genetic analysis, which treated that subset as a discovery cohort. Among the roughly 400 genotyped donors, roughly 80% belonged to the genetic ancestry cluster associated with self-reported Caucasian donors. Typing coverage differed by locus: A, B, C, DRB1 and DQB1 were typed in roughly 620-640 donors, DQA1 in roughly 510, DPA1 in some 600, and DPB1 in 472. The study was designed to test whether signatures of past pathogen exposure could be identified by cataloging public T cell receptors. About 310 gigabases of sequencing data and roughly 90 million unique TCR sequences were included in an early release covering around 600 HLA-typed donors. Several DR-DQ haplotypes were handled as single units for association and clustering because linkage in the cohort was strong. An earlier analysis of some 600 of the donors applied high-throughput TCR beta sequencing to assess whether each TCR beta V gene segment acted as functional or pseudogenic. High-throughput TCR immunosequencing, statistical association of individual TCRs with disease status, and machine learning were combined to predict cytomegalovirus infection status. In a later analysis, previously published TCR beta repertoires from fewer than 750 donors were re-analyzed and high-resolution HLA genotyping was added so that TCR occurrence patterns could be studied. In the later analysis, no new phenotypic data were used to find candidate immune exposures; instead, reliance was placed on TCR beta sequences and their occurrence across donors. The study used immunosequencing to profile the T cell repertoires of approximately 630 subjects and linked those repertoires to cytomegalovirus serostatus. Among a few hundred genotyped donors of the cohort, an average of about 240,000 unique TCR beta nucleotide sequences were sequenced per donor, around 18% of them non-productive. Both class I and class II loci were covered by HLA typing, at four-digit resolution. A separate validation cohort of roughly 130 different subjects was used in addition to the roughly 620-subject first cohort. Every discovery cohort repertoire had been produced on one sequencing platform. The research as a whole found: In a later analysis, HLA-associated TCR beta chains were found to be more clonally expanded and to have lower generation probabilities than equally common non-associated chains. In the study, 164 TCR beta chains were listed as associated with cytomegalovirus. Because HLA typing was missing for some donors at each locus, association tests included only the typed subset. An earlier analysis of around 600 of the donors showed that most TCR beta V segments appeared in productive rearrangements either about 87% or about 30% of the time, which broadly matched IMGT annotations. While some public TCRs were present in many individuals, most TCR sequences turned up only very rarely across donors. Compared with the 666-donor mean, donors in an Asian-associated ancestry cluster had fewer N-insertions in productive TCRs, according to a later genetic analysis. A further reported finding was that TCR beta sequences accurately predicted the HLA-A and HLA-B alleles for most subjects in the first cohort. Immune exposure information for the cohort was limited to CMV serostatus. Correlated functional status among segregating V segments might be attributable to linkage disequilibrium, but an unknown experimental factor could not be ruled out. The authors suggested that the approach could potentially be generalized to other disease states and immunological phenotypes. A later analysis found that most CMV-associated TCR beta chains appeared HLA-restricted, with HLA associations seemingly driven largely by CMV exposure. The classifier was reported to diagnose cytomegalovirus status with high specificity and sensitivity in both the original cohort and the validation cohort. When HLA alleles, especially DR and DQ, strongly co-occurred, attributing TCR associations to individual alleles was difficult. Because counts were too low, under 20 rarely observed V segments, including chromosome 9 orphons, were left out of the earlier analysis of several hundred of the donors. Sequencing depth was assumed to be roughly uniform across donors in the presence/absence analyses, though that assumption may not hold. This cohort had only TCR beta chains sequenced, and the lack of alpha or paired-chain data limited which features could be detected. A later analysis associated 15,000 to 20,000 TCR beta sequences with specific HLA alleles at a false discovery rate of 0.05. A later analysis reported that several top co-occurrence clusters appeared linked to parvovirus B19, influenza, CMV and Epstein-Barr virus. In a later analysis, the rate of TCR association differed among HLA loci, with DRB1 alleles having the most associated TCRs and HLA-C alleles having the fewest. Some IMGT-functional V segments, including TRBV6-2 and TRBV6-3, could not be distinguished by the 87-base-pair reads and were therefore excluded. An association between a missense DCLRE1C variant and V-gene and J-gene trimming of TCR beta chains was found in a later genetic analysis and replicated in an independent cohort. Three of the identified cytomegalovirus-associated TCR beta chains were confirmed in vitro to be specific for cytomegalovirus antigens. A cluster of highly shared sequence variants was judged likely to represent a technical artifact of the sequencing pipeline.

To prepare the library, the immunoSEQ multiplex PCR assay was applied. For the multiplex PCR, a mixture combining 60 forward primers for TCR Vbeta segments and 13 reverse primers for TCR Jbeta segments was used. The CDR3 region of rearranged TCR beta genes was amplified from genomic DNA by a multiplex PCR assay. On the Illumina HiSeq System, the amplified TCR beta libraries were sequenced as 87-base-pair reads. As for the authors' bioinformatics: Across the 700 or so repertoires, a later analysis counted approximately 75 million unique TCR beta chains, approximately 10 million of which were shared by at least two donors. Raw reads were error-corrected and collapsed into unique sequences with a nearest-neighbor algorithm that merged closely related sequences to remove PCR and sequencing errors. Alignment of CDR3 sequences to IMGT reference sequences was used to assign V, D and J gene segments. Each retained sequence needed at least a six-nucleotide match to both a V gene segment and a J gene segment. Rearrangements were classified as productive when the CDR3 lacked stop codons and remained in frame with V and J, and all other rearrangements were classified as non-productive. Following IMGT convention, CDR3 was defined as the stretch from the second conserved V-encoded cysteine to the conserved J-encoded phenylalanine. The earlier analysis of fewer than 750 of the donors excluded sequences that lacked an unambiguous match to a single V gene segment. In an earlier analysis of 587 of the donors, V segments were called functional above 56.7% productive rearrangements and were called segregating when the between-donor standard deviation exceeded 5%. A statistical classification framework was built to diagnose cytomegalovirus status from the catalog of TCR beta chain sequences. A later analysis assigned V and J genes by comparing TCR nucleotide sequences with IMGT/GENE-DB human TR gene sequences. In a later analysis, CDR3 sequences and most-parsimonious VDJ recombination scenarios were assigned using the TCRdist pipeline. In a later analysis, each TCR beta chain was defined by its CDR3 amino acid sequence together with its V-gene family, and reads lacking a unique V-gene family were excluded. A later analysis removed several hundred highly shared, low-generation-probability nucleotide sequences to deal with suspected cross-contamination and a sequencing artifact. In a later analysis, a clonal expansion index for each public chain was calculated from normalized within-repertoire ranks of inferred template counts. In a later analysis, generation probabilities were computed with a VDJ recombination model fitted to out-of-frame rearrangements, and the resulting probabilities were checked against IGoR. In a later analysis, hypergeometric tests were used to score TCR-TCR, TCR-HLA and TCR-CMV co-occurrence, with a repertoire-size bias correction applied to TCR pairs. A later analysis estimated false discovery rates by permuting HLA or CMV assignments 20 times. In a later analysis, co-occurring TCRs were grouped using DBSCAN, with TCRdist sequence similarity added in when clustering inside HLA-allele-positive subsets. Repertoires with fewer than 30,000 or more than 120,000 public chains, plus five repertoires with anomalous nucleotide sharing, were excluded from co-occurrence clustering. TCRdb stores this immuneACCESS table with in-frame sequences only. Part of the clones is absent; in the studies checked, under half of the shortfall reflects unresolved V genes, and no reason is known for the rest. That table supplies the V and J calls and clone size; D and trimming were determined from the DNA. In this sample the table shows roughly 100,000 clones, 75% to 85% of which occur a single time. Jointly, the top ten make up approximately 6.1% of the sample.

In total, 600 or so healthy bone marrow donors made up the cohort. All cohort members were sampled while nominally healthy, although unrecorded immune exposures were likely present. The donor was CMV seronegative and was included in the group of about 350 seronegative cohort members. A peripheral blood sample was collected from each donor, and TCR beta sequencing was performed on peripheral blood mononuclear cells. Genomic DNA extraction from the blood cell samples was performed with the Qiagen DNeasy Blood Extraction Kit. The cysteine opens and the phenylalanine closes a CDR3 of 14 amino acids. Of all the DNA, just the CDR3 is kept, 42 bases in frame from base 1. The germline V gene (reference sequence) supplies CDR1 SEHNR and CDR2 FQNEAQ. Trimming accounts for 3 bases at V and 7 bases at J, while the number of junction bases matched to no gene is 7. As for this clone: Its recognized antigen is unknown. The input lacks base qualities; no much larger clone sits a single base away.

Recombination linked TRBV7-9 to TRBJ2-7; a stretch of 9 junction bases matches TRBD2. The sample taken for sequencing was PBMCs. This TCR derives from a man younger than 35 in good health and CMV-seronegative. The bases are TGTGCCAGCAGCTTTAGCGGGAGTGTGTATGAGCAGTACTTC. It codes for CASSFSGSVYEQYF.